The 23 T cell receptor beta chains below all came from one sample that was sequenced in a study of T-cell reconstitution after alpha-beta-depleted transplantation in children (TCRdb year 2016). Libraries were prepared through PCR. The sequencer listed for this sample is Illumina HiSeq 2500. TCR library preparation used molecular barcoding, with unique molecular identifiers applied to normalize quantification of the TCRbeta repertoire. Using fastp at Q25 and MiXCR, TCRdb reprocessed the public reads and kept productive beta chains. When rows share a CDR3 protein, they turn into one entry using the most common DNA and genes. The sample table contains approximately 200,000 distinct CDR3 sequences; only one count was recorded for roughly 15% of them. The top ten hold over 10% of the sample. Material: PBMCs from the stem cell graft donor, obtained from the stem cell graft. These receptors were obtained from a human donor who donated a stem cell graft to a child with acute lymphoblastic leukemia.

The chain combines TRBV6-5 with TRBJ1-1, with TRBD1 as a possible D gene (5 bases). V lost 2 bases to trimming and J lost 0 bases, with 16 bases between them. The CDR3 contains 17 residues. Per germline, CDR1 MNHEY and CDR2 SVGAGI. The DNA for the CDR3 is TGTGCCAGCAGTTACCTTCGGGGCAGGACTTTGAACACTGAAGCTTTCTTT. Encoded protein: CASSYLRGRTLNTEAFF.

V is TRBV28 and J is TRBJ2-7; a weak D match, TRBD2 (6 bases). V was shortened by 5 bases and J by 0 bases, with 20 bases between the two germline ends. Germline CDR1 and CDR2: MDHEN and SYDVKM. CDR3 length equals 17 residues. CDR3 in DNA: TGTGCCAGCAGTAGGGGCGGGCTTAGCGGAAGCTCCTACGAGCAGTACTTC. Translating it yields CASSRGGLSGSSYEQYF.

At least ten counts were recorded for this clonotype. The genes are TRBV5-6 and TRBJ1-1; D uncertain. Germline V gene data show CDR1 as SGHDT and CDR2 as YYEEEE. The CDR3 runs 15 residues. Trimming stripped 2 bases from V and 0 bases from J, with 11 bases between. Here the CDR3 reads CASSFFVGLNTEAFF. The CDR3 DNA sequence: TGTGCCAGCAGCTTTTTTGTGGGATTGAACACTGAAGCTTTCTTT.

Comment on this clonotype: It may be a read error: a sequence one base away is much more abundant. The chain carries TRBV6-1 and TRBJ2-1; D uncertain. Trimming shortened V by 10 bases and J by 4 bases, and 23 bases separated the two germline ends. CDR3 size: 16 residues. Germline CDR1 MNHNS, CDR2 SASEGT. The CDR3 protein is CAILTQPVHHYNEQFF. CDR3 DNA: TGTGCCATCCTTACCCAACCGGTGCACCATTACAATGAGCAGTTCTTC.

This clonotype has more than one count but fewer than ten. The chain employs TRBV20-1 and TRBJ2-1; TRBD2 matches at 12 bases. The germline CDR1 and CDR2 sequences are DFQATT and SNEGSKA (reference sequence). The CDR3 runs to 15 residues. Losses at the gene ends were 5 bases for V and 9 bases for J; bases not matched to a gene: 11. The CDR3 reads CSAPNPLAGGFEQFF. In DNA form, the CDR3 reads TGCAGTGCTCCCAATCCTCTAGCGGGAGGGTTTGAGCAGTTCTTC.

A few counts support this clonotype. The rearrangement links TRBV11-3 to TRBJ2-3; 9 nucleotides match TRBD2. The CDR3 loop spans 17 amino acids. V lost 5 bases, J lost 0 bases, and 9 bases stayed unmatched. In germline, CDR1 is SGHNT, CDR2 YENEEA. For the CDR3, the DNA is TGTGCCAGCAGCCCAGATCTAGCGGGGACTAGCACAGATACGCAGTATTTT. Translating gives CASSPDLAGTSTDTQYF. Full variable domain (rest looked up from reference TRBV11-3 and TRBJ2-3): EAGVVQSPRYKIIEKKQPVAFWCNPISGHNTLYWYLQNLGQGPELLIRYENEEAVDDSQLPKDRFSAERLKGVDSTLKIQPAELGDSAVYLCASSPDLAGTSTDTQYFGPGTRLTVL.

This clonotype has at least ten counts. The chain employs TRBV28 and TRBJ1-5, with 7 bases aligning to TRBD1. Per germline, CDR1 MDHEN and CDR2 SYDVKM. Losses at the gene ends were 8 bases for V and 0 bases for J; bases not matched to a gene: 7. CDR3 size: 15 residues. The CDR3 sequence is CASLPTGDSNQPQHF. The CDR3 DNA sequence: TGTGCCAGCTTACCAACAGGGGATAGCAATCAGCCCCAGCATTTT.

In its sample, this clonotype was seen many times. The chain combines TRBV3-1 with TRBJ2-3, with D perhaps TRBD2 (5 bases). The CDR3 runs to 14 residues. Trimming shortened V by 0 bases and J by 5 bases, and 9 bases separated the two germline ends. Germline CDR1 reads LGHDT; CDR2 reads YNNKEL (reference sequence). Here the CDR3 reads CASSQDLAGDTQYF. The CDR3 nucleotides are TGTGCCAGCAGCCAAGACCTAGCCGGAGATACGCAGTATTTT.

This clonotype was seen at least ten times. In DNA form, the CDR3 reads TGTGCCAGCAGTGAAGCGGGAGGGCCCTACGAGCAGTACTTC. Protein: CASSEAGGPYEQYF. This chain links TRBV6-4 with TRBJ2-7, with TRBD2 matching 10 bases. V was clipped by 3 bases and J by 2 bases; unmatched bases: 1. The CDR3 sequence is 14 residues long. The germline CDR1 and CDR2 sequences are MRHNA and SNTAGT.

This clonotype has a count of ten or more. The chain is built from TRBV9 and TRBJ1-2; D is ambiguous. CDR1 and CDR2 (germline): SGDLS, YYNGEE. Trimming removed 0 bases at V and 3 bases at J, with 9 bases between. This CDR3 is 14 amino acids long. For the CDR3, the DNA is TGTGCCAGCAGCGTAGCGGGGTTTGACTATGGCTACACCTTC. This translates into CASSVAGFDYGYTF.

This clonotype was seen a single time. The chain combines TRBV11-2 with TRBJ2-4; the match to TRBD2 covers 12 bases. This CDR3 is 18 amino acids long. The V gene end was trimmed by 5 bases and the J gene end by 6 bases; junction bases not matched to a gene: 14. Germline values: CDR1 SGHAT, CDR2 FQNNGV. DNA of the CDR3: TGTGCCAGCAGCGTGAAACTAGGACTAGCGGGACGAGCAAACATTCAGTACTTC. Protein product: CASSVKLGLAGRANIQYF.

The chain has TRBV7-6 and TRBJ2-2, with D unclear. Germline-derived CDR1 and CDR2 are SGHVS and FNYEAQ. The CDR3 extends over 15 amino acids. The V end was cut by 6 bases, the J end by 4 bases, with 15 bases between. CDR3 coding DNA: TGTGCCAGCAGGCAGATTGCGACCTCCACCGGGGAGCTGTTTTTT. It codes for CASRQIATSTGELFF.

This clonotype has a count of ten or more. The rearrangement uses TRBV6-5 and TRBJ1-4; D perhaps matches TRBD1 (6 bases). V was trimmed by 5 bases and J by 6 bases, leaving 10 bases between them. CDR3 size: 13 residues. Germline-derived CDR1 and CDR2 are MNHEY and SVGAGI. The CDR3 region has the DNA TGTGCCAGCAGTCCTGGGACATATGAAAAACTGTTTTTT. It translates to CASSPGTYEKLFF.

This clonotype was detected ten times or more. The J gene is TRBJ2-6, the V gene TRBV28; TRBD2 might be the D (5 bases). Per the germline V gene, CDR1 is MDHEN and CDR2 is SYDVKM. V was cut by 6 bases and J by 4 bases, with 13 bases left in between. The CDR3 spans 15 residues. CDR3 protein: CASSPAGYGANVLTF. The CDR3 region has the DNA TGTGCCAGCAGCCCGGCGGGTTACGGGGCCAACGTCCTGACTTTC.

This clonotype has at least ten counts. The chain has TRBV12-3 or TRBV12-4 and TRBJ2-2, with TRBD1 matching over 11 bases. The V and J ends lost 6 bases and 2 bases, in that order; junction bases with no gene match: 5. The CDR3 is made up of 16 amino acids. As DNA, the CDR3 is TGTGCCAGCAGCGCCGGGACAGGGGGTAACACCGGGGAGCTGTTTTTT. It yields the protein CASSAGTGGNTGELFF.

At least ten counts were recorded for this clonotype. The chain employs TRBV25-1 and TRBJ2-7; D gene uncertain. Trimming removed 3 bases at V and 3 bases at J, with 0 bases between. The CDR3 spans 10 residues. The germline V gene has CDR1 MGHDK and CDR2 SYGVNS. The CDR3 nucleotides read TGTGCCAGCAGTGACTACGAGCAGTACTTC. It codes for CASSDYEQYF.

This clonotype was detected many times. The chain employs TRBV20-1 and TRBJ2-3; 9 bases are a match to TRBD1. Germline V gives CDR1 DFQATT, CDR2 SNEGSKA (reference sequence). The V segment lost 6 bases and the J segment 4 bases; nucleotides outside the gene matches: 11. CDR3 size: 15 residues. CDR3 in amino acids: CSATGTGISADTQYF. The CDR3 bases are TGCAGTGCGACCGGGACAGGGATATCCGCAGATACGCAGTATTTT.

This clonotype was counted many times. This chain connects TRBV15 to TRBJ2-5, with D tentatively TRBD1 (5 bases). Trimming took 1 base from V and 0 from J, leaving 15 bases between them. The CDR3 runs to 17 residues. Germline lookup yields CDR1 LNHNV and CDR2 YYDKDF (reference sequence). The CDR3: CATSRVQDGWYQETQYF. CDR3 nucleotide sequence: TGTGCCACCAGCAGAGTACAGGACGGCTGGTACCAAGAGACCCAGTACTTC.

This clonotype was detected many times. The V call is TRBV5-1, the J call TRBJ2-3; D is tentatively TRBD1 or TRBD2 (5 bases each). The CDR3 has 14 amino acids. With 6 bases removed from V and 2 bases from J, the gap between germline ends came to 13 bases. Per the germline V gene, CDR1 is SGHRS and CDR2 is YFSETQ. The CDR3 spells CASKPRDATDTQYF. CDR3 coding DNA: TGCGCCAGCAAACCTCGGGACGCCACAGATACGCAGTATTTT. The full variable domain, in which reference TRBV5-1 and TRBJ2-3 provide the parts outside the CDR3, is KAGVTQTPRYLIKTRGQQVTLSCSPISGHRSVSWYQQTPGQGLQFLFEYFSETQRNKGNFPGRFSGRQFSNSRSEMNVSTLELGDSALYLCASKPRDATDTQYFGPGTRLTVL.

The sample holds many counts of this clonotype. The chain combines TRBV5-1 with TRBJ2-1, with TRBD1 matching 11 bases. With 6 bases clipped from V and 4 bases from J, the junction kept 12 bases outside the gene matches. The CDR3 sequence is 17 residues long. Per the germline V gene, CDR1 is SGHRS and CDR2 is YFSETQ. Written as DNA, the CDR3 is TGCGCCAGCAAAGAGGACGGGACAGGGGGAAAGTACAATGAGCAGTTCTTC. Translation: CASKEDGTGGKYNEQFF.

This clonotype was recorded many times. The chain employs TRBV5-5 and TRBJ1-2; tentative D call: TRBD1 (5 bases). Germline V lookup: CDR1 SGHKS, CDR2 YYEKEE (reference sequence). The V gene lost 2 bases and the J gene lost 0 bases, with 14 bases spanning the gap. This CDR3 comprises 16 residues. The CDR3 spells CASSFNAGTPNYGYTF. The CDR3 coding sequence is TGTGCCAGCAGCTTTAATGCCGGGACCCCTAACTATGGCTACACCTTC.

This clonotype was counted at least ten times. The rearrangement joins TRBV10-1 to TRBJ2-4; D ambiguous. This CDR3 has 13 residues. Trimming took off 0 bases at V and 15 bases at J, with 15 bases between the two ends. Germline CDR1 is WNHNN and CDR2 is SYGVQD (reference sequence). CDR3 DNA: TGCGCCAGCAGTGAGTCGATCACCAGTCATCGGTACTTC. The encoded protein is CASSESITSHRYF.

This clonotype appeared many times. The V call is TRBV7-2, the J call TRBJ2-1; D is uncertain. The CDR3 length is 13 residues. Trimming stripped 1 base from V and 5 bases from J, with 6 bases between. Germline V gene sequence: CDR1 SGHTA, CDR2 FQGNSA. The chain's CDR3 is CASSLDWNNEQFF. CDR3 sequence (DNA): TGTGCCAGCAGCTTAGACTGGAACAATGAGCAGTTCTTC. Combining the CDR3 with reference TRBV7-2 and TRBJ2-1 gives the whole variable domain GAGVSQSPSNKVTEKGKDVELRCDPISGHTALYWYRQSLGQGLEFLIYFQGNSAPDKSGLPSDRFSAERTGGSVSTLTIQRTQQEDSAVYLCASSLDWNNEQFFGPGTRLTVL.